Described below is a single TCR beta chain sequence and its context. Original processing notes: Counts of nucleated cells, estimated from reference gene primer amplification, were obtained. Repertoires were generated with immunoSEQ multiplex PCR, while TCRdb's copy carries only in-frame clones and drops some. That table supplies the V and J calls and clone size; D and trimming were determined from the DNA. The sample includes over 200,000 clones, about 90% of them seen just once. This record belongs to a study of blood T cell repertoires in COVID-19. Across the whole study: Researchers got acute and convalescent COVID-19 samples from the United States, Italy and Spain. The analysed material was cDNA or gDNA that came from T cells, B-cell-depleted T cells, or PBMCs.

V was clipped by 1 base and J by 2 bases; unmatched bases: 8. Germline assignment: CDR1 MGHRA and CDR2 YSYEKL. The CDR3 covers 18 residues. This sequence originates from a young adult with COVID-19, enrolled during active disease. This chain links TRBV4-1 with TRBJ2-3, with 11 positions matching TRBD2. Source material: peripheral blood. Here the CDR3 reads CASSQVSGTSGTTDTQYF. Written as DNA, the CDR3 is TGCGCCAGCAGCCAAGTTTCCGGGACTAGCGGAACCACAGATACGCAGTATTTT.